The 8 T cell receptor beta chains below all came from one sample that was sequenced in a study of T-cell reconstitution after alpha-beta-depleted transplantation in children. Unique molecular identifiers featured in how the TCRbeta library was prepared. Each CDR3 protein is one row after TCRdb ran MiXCR on the PCR reads. The sample lists some 840,000 distinct CDR3 sequences, roughly 15% occurring once. This sample comprised PBMCs, mostly from graft donor cells, obtained 360 days after TCRalphabeta/CD19-depleted stem cell transplant. The receptors here all came from a male patient aged 5 to 17 who had a stem cell transplant for acute lymphoblastic leukemia, so the T cells may come from the graft donor.

This clonotype came up a few times. The rearrangement uses TRBV7-9 and TRBJ1-1, with D tentatively TRBD1 (5 bases). Germline loops: CDR1 SEHNR, CDR2 FQNEAQ (reference sequence). Trimming took 5 bases from V and 3 from J, leaving 10 bases between them. There are 13 residues in the CDR3. The CDR3 is CASSSVGDTEAFF. The CDR3 region has the DNA TGTGCCAGCAGCAGCGTAGGGGACACTGAAGCTTTCTTT.

This clonotype was observed a few times. The chain couples TRBV27 to TRBJ2-7; TRBD2 agrees at 7 bases. The CDR3 is 16 residues long. Germline lookup yields CDR1 MNHEY and CDR2 SMNVEV (reference sequence). J was trimmed by 3 bases and V by 6 bases; bases with no gene match: 14. CDR3 coding DNA: TGTGCCAGCAGCCCAACGCCCGGGAGGAGTTACTACGAGCAGTACTTC. This codes for CASSPTPGRSYYEQYF.

This clonotype was observed a few times. This rearrangement joins TRBV5-1 to TRBJ2-2; D may be TRBD2 (5 bases). Trimming shortened V by 0 bases and J by 0 bases, and 9 bases separated the two germline ends. The CDR3 loop spans 16 amino acids. CDR1 SGHRS and CDR2 YFSETQ come from the germline V gene. The CDR3, as DNA: TGCGCCAGCAGCTTGGCGGGGAGCGCGAACACCGGGGAGCTGTTTTTT. Protein sequence: CASSLAGSANTGELFF.

Ten or more counts support this clonotype. This sequence joins TRBV4-1 and TRBJ2-3; D call uncertain. Trimming shortened V by 0 bases and J by 5 bases, and 9 bases separated the two germline ends. Germline CDR1 and CDR2: MGHRA and YSYEKL. The CDR3 runs 14 residues. Here the CDR3 reads CASSQDPNGDTQYF. The CDR3 DNA sequence: TGCGCCAGCAGCCAAGATCCCAATGGAGATACGCAGTATTTT.

This clonotype turned up a few times. The chain couples TRBV12-3 or TRBV12-4 to TRBJ2-5; D perhaps matches TRBD2 (5 bases). The CDR3 has 14 amino acids. V lost 8 bases and J lost 1, with 14 bases in between. CDR3 region: CASGLRRIQETQYF. CDR3 nucleotides: TGTGCCAGCGGCCTTCGGAGGATCCAAGAGACCCAGTACTTC.

This clonotype turned up a few times. The chain links TRBV6-5 to TRBJ2-2, with 11 bases aligning to TRBD2. CDR3 length: 14 amino acids. Germline V gene sequence: CDR1 MNHEY, CDR2 SVGAGI. After removal of 5 bases from V and 4 bases from J, the junction contained 0 bases not matched to a gene. The CDR3 loop reads CASSTSGSTGELFF. Here the CDR3 DNA reads TGTGCCAGCAGTACTAGCGGGAGCACCGGGGAGCTGTTTTTT.

This clonotype was detected a few times. The chain couples TRBV7-2 to TRBJ2-3; D is uncertain. Trimming removed 4 bases at V and 0 bases at J, with 14 bases between. CDR3 length equals 16 residues. CDR1 SGHTA and CDR2 FQGNSA come from the germline V gene. The CDR3 reads CASSYGYTPSTDTQYF. CDR3 bases: TGTGCCAGCAGCTACGGCTATACTCCTAGCACAGATACGCAGTATTTT.

Only a few counts were recorded for this clonotype. This chain links TRBV20-1 with TRBJ2-7, with D possibly being TRBD2 (6 bases). Germline CDR1 DFQATT, CDR2 SNEGSKA (reference sequence). The CDR3 length is 14 residues. V shed 8 bases and J shed 6 bases, with 23 bases lying between them. The CDR3 spells CSTKERTTLTEQYF. CDR3 coding DNA: TGCAGTACCAAGGAAAGGACTACCCTTACCGAGCAGTACTTC.